This T cell receptor beta chain was profiled in a study of regulatory T cells in long-lasting Graves disease. Study conclusions and caveats: Newly diagnosed disease favored TRBV20-1 and TRBJ2-1 over persistent disease.

In this sample, this clonotype turned up many times. The antigen is not known. Arm-PCR of CDR3 regions with iRepertoire HTBI primers generated TCR beta libraries. TCRdb independently ran MiXCR on the multiplex PCR reads; one entry per CDR3 protein. Of under 500,000 distinct CDR3 sequences in the sample, roughly 15% are singletons; the top ten hold about 10%. Time point described: newly diagnosed GD, antithyroid drugs for less than 3 months. Making the TCR library involved RNA that had been extracted from PBMCs. Patients came from an endocrinology department in Xi'an, China. A peripheral blood sample, approximately 10 milliliters in volume, was drawn into EDTA tubes. V gave up 1 base and J gave up 6 bases; unmatched junction bases: 11. Germline lookup yields CDR1 MDHEN and CDR2 SYDVKM. The CDR3 has 17 residues. These data were also filed under a second study, of T cells in Graves' hyperthyroidism and ophthalmopathy. That work contributes: TCR CDR3 regions were first amplified by RT-PCR with HTBI primers.

This TCR derives from a woman in her 30s with Graves disease. This sequence joins TRBV28 and TRBJ2-3, with 9 bases that match TRBD2. The sample here was peripheral blood mononuclear cells (PBMCs), taken at new diagnosis, from a patient treated with antithyroid drugs. The CDR3 bases are TGTGCCAGCAGTTTATCCGGTCCCGGGACTAGCCGGGATACGCAGTATTTT. Encoded protein: CASSLSGPGTSRDTQYF. Full variable domain (outside the CDR3, taken from reference TRBV28 and TRBJ2-3): DVKVTQSSRYLVKRTGEKVFLECVQDMDHENMFWYRQDPGLGLRLIYFSYDVKMKEKGDIPEGYSVSREKKERFSLILESASTNQTSMYLCASSLSGPGTSRDTQYFGPGTRLTVL.